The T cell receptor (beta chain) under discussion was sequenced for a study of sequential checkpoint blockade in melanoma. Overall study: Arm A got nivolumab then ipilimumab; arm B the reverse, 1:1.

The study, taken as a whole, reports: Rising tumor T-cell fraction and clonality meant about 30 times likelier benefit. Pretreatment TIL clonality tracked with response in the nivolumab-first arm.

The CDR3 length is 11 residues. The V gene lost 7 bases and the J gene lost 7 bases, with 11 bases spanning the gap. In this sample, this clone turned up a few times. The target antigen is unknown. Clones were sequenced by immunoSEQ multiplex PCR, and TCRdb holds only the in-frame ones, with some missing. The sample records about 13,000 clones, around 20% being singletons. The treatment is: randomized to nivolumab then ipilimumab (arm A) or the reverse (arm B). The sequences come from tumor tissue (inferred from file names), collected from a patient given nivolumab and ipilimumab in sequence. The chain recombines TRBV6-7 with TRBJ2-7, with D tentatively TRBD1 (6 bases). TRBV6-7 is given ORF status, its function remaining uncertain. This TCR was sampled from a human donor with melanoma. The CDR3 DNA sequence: TGTGCCAGCATACAGGGTCAGGAGCAGTACTTC. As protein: CASIQGQEQYF.